Presented here are 25 T cell receptor beta chains from one specimen sequenced in a study of T cell responses to AZD1222 COVID-19 vaccine. The assay was immunoSEQ multiplex PCR, and TCRdb's table has in-frame clones only and misses some. The table has about 78,000 clones, nearly 90% seen once. The specimen was peripheral blood, collected on day 0 of MenACWY control vaccination. The origin of the receptors is an adult in good health.

The chain carries TRBV12-3 or TRBV12-4 and TRBJ1-2; the D is unclear. The CDR3 covers 13 residues. Trimming took 3 bases from V and 3 from J, leaving 8 bases between them. The CDR3 sequence is CASSFNVDYGYTF. The CDR3 DNA reads TGTGCCAGCAGTTTTAATGTAGACTATGGCTACACCTTC.

In nucleotides, the CDR3 is TGTGCCAGCAGCTTCCCTAGCGGGGGGGCACCAGATACGCAGTATTTT. This gives the protein CASSFPSGGAPDTQYF. The rearrangement links TRBV3-1 (or the pseudogene TRBV3-2) to TRBJ2-3; the match to TRBD2 covers 12 bases. Germline V gene sequence: CDR1 LGHDT, CDR2 YNNKEL (reference sequence). Trimming removed 5 bases from V and 4 bases from J; junction bases left unmatched: 7. This CDR3 spans 16 amino acids.

The chain combines TRBV11-2 with TRBJ2-5; D possibly uses TRBD1 or TRBD2 (5 bases each). The CDR3 runs 13 residues. The V gene's germline CDR1 is SGHAT and CDR2 FQNNGV. With 2 bases removed from V and 5 bases from J, the gap between germline ends came to 9 bases. The CDR3 region is CASSLRWGETQYF. CDR3 coding DNA: TGTGCCAGCAGCTTACGCTGGGGGGAGACCCAGTACTTC.

The chain is built from TRBV11-3 and TRBJ2-2; 9 bases are a match to TRBD1. Trimming removed 5 bases from V and 2 bases from J; junction bases left unmatched: 6. Germline CDR1 and CDR2: SGHNT and YENEEA. The CDR3 loop spans 16 amino acids. The CDR3 protein is CASSTPGQGNTGELFF. CDR3 coding DNA: TGTGCCAGCAGCACACCGGGACAGGGAAACACCGGGGAGCTGTTTTTT.

J is TRBJ1-2 and V is TRBV3-1 (or the pseudogene TRBV3-2); D might be TRBD1 (6 bases). V was cut by 5 bases and J by 5 bases, with 15 bases left in between. This CDR3 is built from 14 residues. Per the germline V gene, CDR1 is LGHDT and CDR2 is YNNKEL (reference sequence). In DNA form, the CDR3 reads TGTGCCAGCAGCACGGGGGGGCCGGAGTATGGCTACACCTTC. It yields the protein CASSTGGPEYGYTF.

This clone was seen only once. J is TRBJ2-1 and V is TRBV5-1, with 9 nucleotides matching TRBD1. The CDR3 is 15 residues long. With 7 bases clipped from V and 1 base from J, the junction kept 6 bases outside the gene matches. CDR1 and CDR2 (germline): SGHRS, YFSETQ. This CDR3 reads CASGTGTGSYNEQFF. CDR3 in DNA: TGCGCCAGCGGGACCGGGACAGGGTCCTACAATGAGCAGTTCTTC.

This clone was counted a single time. This sequence joins TRBV19 and TRBJ2-1; D not resolved. Per the germline V gene, CDR1 is LNHDA and CDR2 is SQIVND (reference sequence). The CDR3 is 14 residues long. V was cut by 4 bases and J by 9 bases, with 16 bases left in between. The CDR3 loop is CASSRSGPLGEQFF. Written as DNA, the CDR3 is TGTGCCAGTAGTAGGTCGGGTCCTCTGGGTGAGCAGTTCTTC.

This chain joins TRBV6-5 and TRBJ2-5; D remains ambiguous. V lost 6 bases, J lost 3 bases, and 8 bases lay in between. Germline V gene lookup returns CDR1 MNHEY and CDR2 SVGAGI. This CDR3 comprises 12 residues. In DNA form, the CDR3 reads TGTGCCAGCAGCGCTAGGGAAGAGACCCAGTACTTC. Its protein product is CASSAREETQYF.

The table lists this clone with a count of one. V and J are TRBV2 and TRBJ1-6, with TRBD1 matching 8 bases. The CDR3 has 16 amino acids. V lost 6 bases and J lost 10; bases outside the gene matches: 14. Per the germline V gene, CDR1 is SNHLY and CDR2 is FYNNEI. CDR3 amino acids: CASSTGTGSQTSPLHF. CDR3 sequence (DNA): TGTGCCAGCAGCACAGGGACAGGCTCACAGACATCACCCCTCCACTTT. Full variable domain (remainder filled in from reference TRBV2 and TRBJ1-6): EPEVTQTPSHQVTQMGQEVILRCVPISNHLYFYWYRQILGQKVEFLVSFYNNEISEKSEIFDDQFSVERPDGSNFTLKIRSTKLEDSAMYFCASSTGTGSQTSPLHFGNGTRLTVT.

V and J are TRBV11-2 and TRBJ2-7; D not certain. Looked up from germline, CDR1 is SGHAT and CDR2 is FQNNGV. The CDR3 contains 15 residues. V lost 2 bases, J lost 4 bases, and 15 bases lay in between. CDR3 DNA: TGTGCCAGCAGCTTACGAACAGTTGGAGCATACGAGCAGTACTTC. As protein: CASSLRTVGAYEQYF.

This chain uses TRBV19 with TRBJ1-5, with D possibly TRBD1 on 5 matching bases. V was trimmed by 3 bases and J by 0 bases, leaving 9 bases between them. The CDR3 is 15 amino acids. CDR1 LNHDA and CDR2 SQIVND come from the germline V gene (reference sequence). Here the CDR3 DNA reads TGTGCCAGTAGTATTCTGCAGGGTAGCAATCAGCCCCAGCATTTT. Protein product: CASSILQGSNQPQHF. The entire variable domain, with the rest obtained from reference TRBV19 and TRBJ1-5, is as follows: DGGITQSPKYLFRKEGQNVTLSCEQNLNHDAMYWYRQDPGQGLRLIYYSQIVNDFQKGDIAEGYSVSREKKESFPLTVTSAQKNPTAFYLCASSILQGSNQPQHFGDGTRLSIL.

Points on this clone: The same CDR3 arises from other DNA sequences in this sample as well. This chain connects TRBV6-5 to TRBJ1-2; 10 bases are shared with TRBD1. The CDR3 has 15 amino acids. The V gene's germline CDR1 is MNHEY and CDR2 SVGAGI. Unmatched junction bases numbered 1, after V lost 2 bases and J lost 1 base. In nucleotides, the CDR3 is TGTGCCAGCAGTTACCGGGACAGGGGTAACTATGGCTACACCTTC. Protein sequence: CASSYRDRGNYGYTF.

This chain joins TRBV10-3 and TRBJ2-7; TRBD1 agrees at 9 bases. The V gene end was trimmed by 5 bases and the J gene end by 2 bases; junction bases not matched to a gene: 7. The CDR3 is 15 residues long. CDR1 and CDR2 (germline): ENHRY, SYGVKD. The CDR3 loop is CAISPGTGTTYEQYF. CDR3 coding DNA: TGTGCCATCAGTCCCGGGACAGGGACAACCTACGAGCAGTACTTC.

This chain joins TRBV3-1 (or the pseudogene TRBV3-2) and TRBJ2-2, with a weak D call TRBD2 (6 bases). CDR1 LGHDT and CDR2 YNNKEL come from the germline V gene (reference sequence). Trimming pared 3 bases from V and 6 bases from J, leaving 17 bases between. The CDR3 runs 16 residues. CDR3 in DNA: TGTGCCAGCAGCCAGTTGGGCTCTTGGGGGGCCGGGGAGCTGTTTTTT. It is translated as CASSQLGSWGAGELFF.

The chain combines TRBV6-6 with TRBJ1-1; maybe TRBD1 (6 bases). Germline CDR1 and CDR2: MNHNY and SVGAGI (reference sequence). The CDR3 loop spans 15 amino acids. Between the trimmed V and J ends, which lost 6 bases and 2 bases, there was a span of 16 bases. The CDR3 loop reads CASSPSGARNTEAFF. The CDR3 nucleotides read TGTGCCAGCAGCCCCTCAGGGGCGCGTAACACTGAAGCTTTCTTT.

This clone was picked up one time. This chain joins TRBV28 and TRBJ2-1; 10 bases map to TRBD2. Looked up from germline, CDR1 is MDHEN and CDR2 is SYDVKM. J lost 7 bases, V lost 7 bases, and 7 bases had no gene match. This CDR3 is built from 14 residues. The CDR3 is CASNSGGASNEQFF. CDR3 nucleotide sequence: TGTGCCAGCAACAGCGGGGGGGCCAGTAATGAGCAGTTCTTC.

The rearrangement joins TRBV2 to TRBJ1-5; 9 bases are a match to TRBD1. Germline V gives CDR1 SNHLY, CDR2 FYNNEI. The V segment lost 5 bases and the J segment 6 bases; nucleotides outside the gene matches: 5. The CDR3 is 14 amino acids. The CDR3 coding sequence is TGTGCCAGCAGTTCTGACAGGGGGAGTCAGCCCCAGCATTTT. Residues: CASSSDRGSQPQHF.

V and J are TRBV2 and TRBJ1-1; 10 nucleotides match TRBD1. The CDR3 is made up of 13 amino acids. The V gene's germline CDR1 is SNHLY and CDR2 FYNNEI. J was trimmed by 6 bases and V by 6 bases; bases with no gene match: 4. In DNA, the CDR3 is TGTGCCAGCAGCTGGACAGGGGGGTCTGAAGCTTTCTTT. Translated: CASSWTGGSEAFF.

Comment on this clone: The junction differs from germline at one of its ends, possibly a read error. The DNA of the CDR3 is TGTGCTAGCAGCCCGGGACAGGGGAACACTGAAGCTTTCTTT. As protein: CASSPGQGNTEAFF. The chain recombines TRBV7-7 with TRBJ1-1, with TRBD1 matching 9 bases. The CDR3 is 14 amino acids. CDR1 and CDR2 (germline): SSHAT, FNYEAQ (reference sequence).

This chain joins TRBV2 and TRBJ1-5, with no clear D. From germline, CDR1 is SNHLY and CDR2 FYNNEI. The CDR3 loop spans 14 amino acids. Trimming took 2 bases from V and 5 from J, leaving 10 bases between them. CDR3: CASSERQVYQPQHF. Written as DNA, the CDR3 is TGTGCCAGCAGTGAAAGGCAGGTTTATCAGCCCCAGCATTTT.

This sequence joins TRBV18 and TRBJ2-2; D remains unclear. Germline loops: CDR1 KGHSH, CDR2 LQKENI. The CDR3 extends over 17 amino acids. V lost 6 bases, J lost 1 base, and 18 bases lay in between. The chain's CDR3 is CASSNHGPYGNTGELFF. The DNA for the CDR3 is TGTGCCAGCTCGAATCACGGCCCCTATGGGAACACCGGGGAGCTGTTTTTT.

The chain joins TRBV6-5 to TRBJ2-5; 8 bases map to TRBD1. After removal of 4 bases from V and 2 bases from J, the junction contained 3 bases not matched to a gene. Germline values: CDR1 MNHEY, CDR2 SVGAGI. This CDR3 is built from 14 residues. In DNA form, the CDR3 reads TGTGCCAGCAGTTCCCGGACAGGGCAAGAGACCCAGTACTTC. This gives the protein CASSSRTGQETQYF.

V is TRBV7-9 and J is TRBJ1-2, with D possibly matching TRBD1 (5 bases). The ends were cut back, 1 base at V and 1 base at J, with 16 bases in the middle. The germline CDR1 and CDR2 sequences are SEHNR and FQNEAQ (reference sequence). The CDR3 spans 17 residues. DNA for the CDR3: TGTGCCAGCAGCTTAGGGTGGACGGGAAGGGGTAACTATGGCTACACCTTC. Translation: CASSLGWTGRGNYGYTF. The variable domain in full, with the rest retrieved from reference TRBV7-9 and TRBJ1-2, is DTGVSQNPRHKITKRGQNVTFRCDPISEHNRLYWYRQTLGQGPEFLTYFQNEAQLEKSRLLSDRFSAERPKGSFSTLEIQRTEQGDSAMYLCASSLGWTGRGNYGYTFGSGTRLTVV.

The chain carries TRBV23-1 and TRBJ1-1, with TRBD1 identical over 8 bases. TRBV23-1 is an ORF, with its function uncertain. The CDR3 contains 17 residues. Germline trimming cut 2 bases from V and 5 bases from J; bases unmatched to any gene: 13. The CDR3 here is CASSQPPGGGVDTEAFF. The CDR3 coding sequence is TGCGCCAGCAGTCAACCTCCAGGGGGCGGAGTGGATACTGAAGCTTTCTTT.

This sequence joins TRBV11-1 and TRBJ1-2; TRBD1 matches at 9 bases. Germline V gene lookup returns CDR1 SGHAT and CDR2 FQDESV (reference sequence). With 4 bases clipped from V and 14 bases from J, the junction kept 11 bases outside the gene matches. The CDR3 has 13 residues. CDR3 sequence: CASSSLPGQGLTF. The CDR3 coding sequence is TGTGCCAGCAGCTCTTTACCGGGACAGGGTTTGACCTTC.